The subject of this entry is one TCR beta chain. The germline gives CDR1 KGHSH, CDR2 LQKENI. This CDR3 has 15 residues. V was cut by 0 bases and J by 4 bases, with 12 bases left in between. The data stem from a study of cytomegalovirus exposure and HLA in healthy donors. 13 Jbeta primers and 60 Vbeta primers were used for the PCR. Only in-frame clones appear in the TCRdb table, and some are missing; sequencing was by immunoSEQ multiplex PCR. The table shows 150,000 to 250,000 clones, with roughly four fifths occurring only once. V is TRBV18 and J is TRBJ1-2; D is unclear. The TCR sequence derives from a boy between 2 and 15 years old in good health and CMV-seronegative. Material for sequencing was PBMCs. The chain's CDR3 is CASSPPGLYLYGYTF. In DNA, the CDR3 is TGTGCCAGCTCACCACCGGGCCTGTACCTCTATGGCTACACCTTC.